This is a list of T cell receptor beta chains from one sample in a study of blood T cell repertoires in COVID-19. TCRdb keeps only in-frame clones here, not all; method: immunoSEQ multiplex PCR. The table shows about 110,000 clones, with about 88% occurring only once. The sequenced sample was peripheral blood. Source of these receptors: a human donor in a cohort sampled during active COVID-19. Both conserved end residues are part of each CDR3.

V: TRBV19; CDR3: CASRKGVAGYTF
V: TRBV5-6; CDR3: CASSLETYNEQFF
V: TRBV27; CDR3: CASSLSPLLEAFF
V: TRBV7-8; CDR3: CASSLAGQSRNEQFF
V: TRBV5-1; CDR3: CASRQGSQETQYF
V: TRBV9; CDR3: CASSEAGGGQPQHF
V: TRBV27; CDR3: CASSSPGFMSSAGANVLTF
V: TRBV7-9; CDR3: CASSLFGGTGELFF
V: TRBV6-6; CDR3: CASSSTGSNTEAFF
V: TRBV7-8; CDR3: CASSLLADAGVDEQFF
V: TRBV2; CDR3: CASSELGRSTDTQYF
V: TRBV13; CDR3: CASSSTTGIYTGELFF
V: TRBV14; CDR3: CASSLWSVQRETQYF
V: TRBV9; CDR3: CASSQRGSSGNTIYF
V: TRBV5-1; CDR3: CASSLGQGNYGYTF
V: TRBV2; CDR3: CASSDSGWSSSYNSPLHF
V: TRBV5-1; CDR3: CASSSPDRAATNEKLFF
V: TRBV19; CDR3: CASGTTYTGELFF
V: TRBV19; CDR3: CASSPTTRGGAFF
V: TRBV4-1; CDR3: CASSQEPAQGPDAFF
V: TRBV29-1; CDR3: CSVESTGVRNYGYTF
V: TRBV5-5; CDR3: CASSLAEVTEAFF
V: TRBV6-5; CDR3: CASGLDQPQHF